These 7 T cell receptor beta chains were sequenced from one sample in a study of vaccination effects on CD4 cells after COVID-19. TCRdb's table, derived via immunoSEQ multiplex PCR, lists solely in-frame clones and lacks some. The table includes roughly 20,000 clones, approximately 77% detected once. No antigen has been identified for these receptors. Viral peptide pools were used in the ViraFEST assay to expand antigen-specific CD4+ T cells, and sequencing came afterward. Culture proceeded for about ten days, and CD4+ T cells were then isolated. Two-dose BNT162b2 or mRNA-1273 vaccination was given to participants. Here the sequenced sample was CD4+ T cells from PBMCs cultured with HCoV-NL63 spike peptides, taken after COVID-19 vaccination. These receptors were collected from a human donor who received a COVID-19 vaccine.

J is TRBJ2-6 and V is TRBV4-1, with TRBD2 as a possible D gene (5 bases). CDR3 length equals 19 residues. The germline V gene encodes CDR1 MGHRA and CDR2 YSYEKL. Trimming shortened V by 3 bases and J by 0 bases, and 18 bases separated the two germline ends. The CDR3 protein is CASSQIPGAGSSGANVLTF. CDR3 DNA sequence: TGCGCCAGCAGCCAGATTCCAGGTGCGGGTAGCTCTGGGGCCAACGTCCTGACTTTC.

This chain links TRBV3-1 (or the pseudogene TRBV3-2) with TRBJ2-3; D remains unclear. The CDR3 consists of 14 residues. In germline, CDR1 is LGHDT, CDR2 YNNKEL (reference sequence). V lost 1 base and J 0 bases, leaving 5 bases between the germline ends. Here the CDR3 DNA reads TGTGCCAGCAGCCAAGGGCTCAGCACAGATACGCAGTATTTT. Protein: CASSQGLSTDTQYF.

This clone was seen a handful of times. This rearrangement joins TRBV7-9 to TRBJ1-2; no firm D call. The CDR3 totals 15 residues. The germline V gene encodes CDR1 SEHNR and CDR2 FQNEAQ (reference sequence). V lost 0 bases, J lost 0 bases, and 8 bases lay in between. The CDR3 sequence: CASSLADNPNYGYTF. The DNA for the CDR3 is TGTGCCAGCAGCTTAGCTGACAATCCTAACTATGGCTACACCTTC.

This chain connects TRBV11-1 to TRBJ1-1, with D perhaps matching TRBD1 (5 bases). V gave up 1 base and J gave up 3 bases, with 12 bases separating them. CDR3 length: 15 residues. The germline gives CDR1 SGHAT, CDR2 FQDESV (reference sequence). In DNA, the CDR3 is TGTGCCAGCAGCTTAGGCCCACGGGGGTACACTGAAGCTTTCTTT. It encodes CASSLGPRGYTEAFF.

In nucleotides, the CDR3 is TGTGCCAGCAGCGCAACGACAGGGCCGGGACAGCCCCAGCATTTT. This encodes CASSATTGPGQPQHF. The genes are TRBV7-9 and TRBJ1-5; 7 nucleotides agree with TRBD1. CDR1 is SEHNR, CDR2 FQNEAQ, per germline (reference sequence). This CDR3 comprises 15 residues. Germline trimming cut 5 bases from V and 7 bases from J; bases unmatched to any gene: 11.

V usage is TRBV19 and J usage is TRBJ2-1; TRBD1 aligns across 9 bases. This CDR3 contains 15 residues. Trimming cost V 6 bases and J 7 bases; bases outside gene matches: 10. The V gene's germline CDR1 is LNHDA and CDR2 SQIVND (reference sequence). DNA for the CDR3: TGTGCCAGTAGATATGCCGGGACAGGGATTAATGAGCAGTTCTTC. Its translation is CASRYAGTGINEQFF.

This clone was counted a few times. The J gene is TRBJ1-2, the V gene TRBV5-1; D is unclear. CDR3 length: 12 residues. Deletions cut 0 bases from V and 7 bases from J, with 7 bases between. The germline gives CDR1 SGHRS, CDR2 YFSETQ. The CDR3 coding sequence is TGCGCCAGCAGCTTGGAACAGATTGGCTACACCTTC. As protein: CASSLEQIGYTF.